Sequencing of this T cell receptor beta chain was carried out in a study of blood T cell repertoires in COVID-19. Looking at the study overall: PBMCs, B-cell-depleted T cells, or T cells were the source of the cDNA or gDNA that made up the material.

Germline values: CDR1 MNHEY, CDR2 SMNVEV (reference sequence). J lost 8 bases, V lost 3 bases, and 17 bases had no gene match. This CDR3 spans 17 amino acids. In the original processing: Amplifying reference gene primers gave estimates of nucleated cell counts. The repertoire was sequenced with immunoSEQ multiplex PCR; TCRdb's copy has only in-frame clones and lacks some. For V, J and clone size, that table is used; D and trimming come from the DNA. The sample lists 200,000 to 250,000 clones; around four fifths were seen once. The sequencing sample was made of peripheral blood. The receptor was derived from a woman in her sixties or seventies with active or convalescent COVID-19. This chain links TRBV27 with TRBJ2-7, with 9 bases matching TRBD2. CDR3 coding DNA: TGTGCCAGCAGTTTCCCCAAACTAGCGGGCCAAACTCCGAAGCAGTACTTC. This gives the protein CASSFPKLAGQTPKQYF.